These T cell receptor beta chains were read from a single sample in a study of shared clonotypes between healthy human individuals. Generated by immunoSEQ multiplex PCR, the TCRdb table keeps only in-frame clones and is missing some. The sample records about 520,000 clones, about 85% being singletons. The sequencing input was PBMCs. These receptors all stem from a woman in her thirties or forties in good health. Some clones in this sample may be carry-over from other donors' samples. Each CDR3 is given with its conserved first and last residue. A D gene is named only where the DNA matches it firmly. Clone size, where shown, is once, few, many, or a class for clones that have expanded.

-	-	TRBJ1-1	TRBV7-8	TGTGCCAGCAGCTTAATGAACACTGAAGCTTTCTTT	CASSLMNTEAFF
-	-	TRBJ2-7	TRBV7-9	TGTGCCAGCAGCTTAGGGAACGGATACGAGCAGTACTTC	CASSLGNGYEQYF
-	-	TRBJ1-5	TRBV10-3	TGTGCCATCAGTGAGTCGAGCTACAGTGTTAGCAATCAACCCCAGCATTTT	CAISESSYSVSNQPQHF
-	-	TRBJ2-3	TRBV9	TGTGCCAGCGGTCGGCGCGCGATAAGGGGGGGCACAGATACGCAGTATTTT	CASGRRAIRGGTDTQYF
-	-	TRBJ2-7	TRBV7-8	TGTGCCAGCAACCAGGGCGGGCGCTACGAGCAGTACTTC	CASNQGGRYEQYF
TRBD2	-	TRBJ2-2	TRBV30	TGTGCCAGAGATACAGCGGGAGGGCGCACCGGGGAGCTGTTTTTT	CARDTAGGRTGELFF
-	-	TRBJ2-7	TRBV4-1	TGCGCCAGCAGCCAAGGTCCCTCTAGCGACTACGAGCAGTACTTC	CASSQGPSSDYEQYF
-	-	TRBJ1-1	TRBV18	TGTGCCAGCTCACAGGAATGGATGAACACTGAAGCTTTCTTT	CASSQEWMNTEAFF
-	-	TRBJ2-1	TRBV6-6	TGTGCCAGCAGTTACTCCGGGACTGGAAACAATGAGCAGTTCTTC	CASSYSGTGNNEQFF
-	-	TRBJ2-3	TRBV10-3	TGTGCCAGCAGGCTCGGGACCGTCACAGATACGCAGTATTTT	CASRLGTVTDTQYF
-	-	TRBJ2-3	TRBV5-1	TGCGCCAGCAGCACACAGGGGGGGAGCACAGATACGCAGTATTTT	CASSTQGGSTDTQYF
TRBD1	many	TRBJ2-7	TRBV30	TGTGCCTGGCATAACAGGGGCTACGAGCAGTACTTC	CAWHNRGYEQYF
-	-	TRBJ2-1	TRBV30	TGTGCCTGGAGGGGGTTACGGAGATACAATGAGCAGTTCTTC	CAWRGLRRYNEQFF
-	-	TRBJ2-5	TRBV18	TGTGCCAGCTCACCACAGGGGATCCCCCTTGAGACCCAGTACTTC	CASSPQGIPLETQYF
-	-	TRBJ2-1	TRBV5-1	TGCGCCAGCAGCTTGGCGTCAGTCTACAATGAGCAGTTCTTC	CASSLASVYNEQFF
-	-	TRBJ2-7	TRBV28	TGTGCCAGCAGTGACATGGCCGAGCAGTACTTC	CASSDMAEQYF
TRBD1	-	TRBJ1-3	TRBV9	TGTGCCAGCAGCACTACCGGGACAGGTACTGGAAACACCATATATTTT	CASSTTGTGTGNTIYF
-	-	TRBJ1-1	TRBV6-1	TGTGCCAGCAGTGAAGCGGCGACAGTCGGAACTGAAGCTTTCTTT	CASSEAATVGTEAFF
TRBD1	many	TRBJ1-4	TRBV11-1	TGTGCCAGCAGCTCCCAGGGGGCCGGTGAAAAACTGTTTTTT	CASSSQGAGEKLFF
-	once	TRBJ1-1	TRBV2	TGTGCCAGCACCCCAGAACAATCGGACACTGAAGCTTTCTTT	CASTPEQSDTEAFF
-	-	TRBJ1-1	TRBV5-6	TGTGCCAGCAGCTACGGCGAGATGAACACTGAAGCTTTCTTT	CASSYGEMNTEAFF
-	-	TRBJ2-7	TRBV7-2	TGTGCCAGCAGCACCTCCACCGGGAAGCACTCCTACGAGCAGTACTTC	CASSTSTGKHSYEQYF
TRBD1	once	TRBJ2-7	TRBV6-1	TGTGCCAGCGGACCCCGACAGGGAAGGGACGAGCAGTACTTC	CASGPRQGRDEQYF
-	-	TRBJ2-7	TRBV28	TGTGCCAGCAGTTTAGCCGGGACGGCCTACGAGCAGTACTTC	CASSLAGTAYEQYF
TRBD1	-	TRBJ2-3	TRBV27	TGTGCCAGCAGTCCTGCTGGGGACAGGGAGTCAGATACGCAGTATTTT	CASSPAGDRESDTQYF
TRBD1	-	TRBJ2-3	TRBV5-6	TGTGCCAGCTGCGCATGGGACAGGGCAGGTCATACGCAGTATTTT	CASCAWDRAGHTQYF
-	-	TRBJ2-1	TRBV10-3	TGTGCCATCAGTGTAACCCTGGGACCAGGCAATGAGCAGTTCTTC	CAISVTLGPGNEQFF
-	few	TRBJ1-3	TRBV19	TGTGCCAGTCAATTCTCTGGAAACACCATATATTTT	CASQFSGNTIYF
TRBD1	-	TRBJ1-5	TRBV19	TGTGCCAGTACCCGGACAGGGGGGCAGCCCCAGCATTTT	CASTRTGGQPQHF
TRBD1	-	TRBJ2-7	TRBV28	TGTGCCAGCAGTCCCTCGCGGACAGGGGTCGACGAGCAGTACTTC	CASSPSRTGVDEQYF
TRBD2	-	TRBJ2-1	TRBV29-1	TGCAGCGTTGAAAAAGGGACTAGCGGGAGCAATGAGCAGTTCTTC	CSVEKGTSGSNEQFF
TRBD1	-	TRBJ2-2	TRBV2	TGTGCCAGCTCCGGGACAGGGGTAGGTCTCGCCGGGGAGCTGTTTTTT	CASSGTGVGLAGELFF
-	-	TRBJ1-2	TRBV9	TGTGCCAGCAGCGCTGGAGGGACTGACTCACTCTATGGCTACACCTTC	CASSAGGTDSLYGYTF
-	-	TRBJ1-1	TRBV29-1	TGCAGCGTTGATGGGGTGGCCACTGAAGCTTTCTTT	CSVDGVATEAFF
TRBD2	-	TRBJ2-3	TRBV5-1	TGCGCCAGCAGCCCCGAGGCCCCGACTAGCGGGAGGGCCCGAGGGATGGGAGATACGCAGTATTTT	CASSPEAPTSGRARGMGDTQYF
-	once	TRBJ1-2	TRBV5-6	TGTGCCAGCAGCTATTCTACGTGGGCCTATGGCTACACCTTC	CASSYSTWAYGYTF
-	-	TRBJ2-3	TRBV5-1	TGCGCCAGCAGCGGGGGGGCGTTCCGGGATACGCAGTATTTT	CASSGGAFRDTQYF
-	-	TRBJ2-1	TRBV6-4	TGTGCCAGCAGTGTCGGGTCAGGGGCCTACAATGAGCAGTTCTTC	CASSVGSGAYNEQFF
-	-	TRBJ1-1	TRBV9	TGTGCCAGCATCGTGGGGTACCCGAACACTGAAGCTTTCTTT	CASIVGYPNTEAFF
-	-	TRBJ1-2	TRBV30	TGTGCCTGGAGTGTAAGGGGTGATGGGGATGGCTACACCTTC	CAWSVRGDGDGYTF
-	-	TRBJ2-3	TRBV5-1	TGCGCCAGCAGCTTGGGGCAGAGAGATACGCAGTATTTT	CASSLGQRDTQYF
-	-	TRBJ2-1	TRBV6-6	TGTGCCATCAATAAGGGCCAGGGAAATGAGCAGTTCTTC	CAINKGQGNEQFF
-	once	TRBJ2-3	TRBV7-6	TGTGCCAGCAGCTCCGCGGGATTTGTAACAGATACGCAGTATTTT	CASSSAGFVTDTQYF
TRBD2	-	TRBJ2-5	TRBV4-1	TGCGCCAGCAGCCAAGACTTCAGGGGGGCTAGCGGGAGTGGGGAGACCCAGTACTTC	CASSQDFRGASGSGETQYF
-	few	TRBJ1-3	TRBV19	TGTGCCAGTAGGAGCTCTGGAAACACCATATATTTT	CASRSSGNTIYF
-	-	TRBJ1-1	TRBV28	TGTGCCGGAAGAACGAACACTGAAGCTTTCTTT	CAGRTNTEAFF
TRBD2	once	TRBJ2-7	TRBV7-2	TGTGCCAGCAGCTTAAGGTTCGGGGAGGGATACGAGCAGTACTTC	CASSLRFGEGYEQYF
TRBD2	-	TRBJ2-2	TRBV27	TGTGCCAGCGGTTTAGGACTAGCGGGAATCGGGGAGCTGTTTTTT	CASGLGLAGIGELFF
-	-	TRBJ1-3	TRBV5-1	TGCGCCAGCAGCTTGGGTGTTTCTGGAAACACCATATATTTT	CASSLGVSGNTIYF